What follows are 3 T cell receptor beta chains derived from one specimen sequenced in a study of regulatory T cells in long-lasting Graves disease. Documented time point: persistent/refractory GD, antithyroid drugs over 5 years with positive TRAb. Construction of the TCR library relied on RNA isolated from PBMCs. In building TCR beta libraries, iRepertoire HTBI primers were used together with Arm-PCR of CDR3 regions. From the multiplex PCR reads, TCRdb called clonotypes with MiXCR, one entry per CDR3 protein. Seen here are approximately 290,000 distinct CDR3 sequences, 22% observed once, and the top ten hold just over 55%. The material was peripheral blood mononuclear cells (PBMCs), obtained when the disease was refractory, from a patient treated with antithyroid drugs. The receptors originated from a female donor with Graves disease.

This clonotype has a count of ten or more. The J gene is TRBJ1-1, the V gene TRBV27; D unclear. This CDR3 contains 12 residues. V was cut by 4 bases and J by 1 base, with 4 bases left in between. Germline V CDR1 and CDR2: MNHEY, SMNVEV (reference sequence). CDR3 loop: CASSSGNTEAFF. DNA of the CDR3: TGTGCCAGCAGTTCAGGGAACACTGAAGCTTTCTTT.

The V and J genes are TRBV4-3 and TRBJ2-5, with D tentatively TRBD1 (6 bases). The V gene's germline CDR1 is LGHNA and CDR2 YSLEER. The CDR3 totals 14 residues. V lost 1 base and J 5 bases, leaving 11 bases between the germline ends. DNA for the CDR3: TGCGCCAGCAGCCAAGCCTTAACAGGGGAGACCCAGTACTTC. It is translated as CASSQALTGETQYF.

This clonotype appeared many times. CDR3 DNA: TGTGCCAGCAGCCAGATCGGGACCGGGAACACTGAAGCTTTCTTT. Its translation is CASSQIGTGNTEAFF. This rearrangement joins TRBV7-9 to TRBJ1-1, with D maybe TRBD1 (5 bases). Germline V gives CDR1 SEHNR, CDR2 FQNEAQ (reference sequence). The CDR3 length is 15 residues. The germline V and J ends were trimmed by 5 bases and 1 base, with 14 bases remaining between them. Combining the CDR3 with reference TRBV7-9 and TRBJ1-1 gives the whole variable domain DTGVSQNPRHKITKRGQNVTFRCDPISEHNRLYWYRQTLGQGPEFLTYFQNEAQLEKSRLLSDRFSAERPKGSFSTLEIQRTEQGDSAMYLCASSQIGTGNTEAFFGQGTRLTVV.